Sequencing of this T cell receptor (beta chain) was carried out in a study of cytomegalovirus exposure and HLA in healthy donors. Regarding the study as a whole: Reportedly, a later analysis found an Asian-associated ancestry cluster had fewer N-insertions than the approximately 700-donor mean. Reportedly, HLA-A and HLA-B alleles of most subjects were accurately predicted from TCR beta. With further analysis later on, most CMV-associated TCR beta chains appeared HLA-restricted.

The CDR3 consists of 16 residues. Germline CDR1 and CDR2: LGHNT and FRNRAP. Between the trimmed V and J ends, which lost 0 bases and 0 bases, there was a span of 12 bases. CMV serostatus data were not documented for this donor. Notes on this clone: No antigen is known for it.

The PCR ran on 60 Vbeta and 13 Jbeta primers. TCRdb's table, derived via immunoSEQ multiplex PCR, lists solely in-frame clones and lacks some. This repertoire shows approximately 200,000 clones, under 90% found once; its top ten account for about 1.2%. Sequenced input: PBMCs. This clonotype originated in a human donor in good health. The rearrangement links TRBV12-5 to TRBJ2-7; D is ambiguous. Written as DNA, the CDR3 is TGTGCTAGTGGTTTGGTACGGCAGGTATCCTCCTACGAGCAGTACTTC. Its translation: CASGLVRQVSSYEQYF.